This T cell receptor (beta chain) was recorded in a study of T cells in Graves' hyperthyroidism and ophthalmopathy. This clonotype came up many times. Amplified regions were TCR beta CDR3 sequences from RNA transcripts. The primer set for the first-round RT-PCR of the TCR CDR3 was HTBI. TCRdb recomputed calls from the multiplex PCR reads with MiXCR, one row per CDR3 protein. The table includes roughly 500,000 distinct CDR3 sequences, around 24% detected once. Each person with ophthalmopathy scored at least 3 on the Clinical Activity Score, reached NOSPECS grade 4 or higher, and had been ill under 3 months. The CDR3 loop spans 13 amino acids. The ends were cut back, 6 bases at V and 3 bases at J, with 12 bases in the middle. Germline CDR1 PRHDT, CDR2 FYEKMQ (reference sequence).

This chain links TRBV13 with TRBJ2-7; TRBD2 is a possible D gene (6 bases). The sample was blood. The TCR sequence derives from a woman in her 30s with Graves' ophthalmopathy. CDR3 nucleotide sequence: TGTGCCAGCAGTCTCCGGGAGAGCTACGAGCAGTACTTC. This encodes CASSLRESYEQYF.